These 32 T cell receptor beta chains were all obtained from the same sample, sequenced in a study of Ad26.COV2.S vaccination and SARS-CoV-2 variants. Libraries were prepared by immunoSEQ multiplex PCR; TCRdb keeps only in-frame clonotypes and omits some of them. The sample includes some 290,000 clones, roughly 80% of them seen just once. As to treatment: approximately 18 received Ad26.COV2.S at low or high dose, single or two shots; roughly five received placebo; per-sample allocation not given. Following the first vaccine or placebo injection, samples were taken on day 63. The sample in question was peripheral blood, obtained in a trial of Ad26.COV2.S vaccine versus placebo. These receptors all stem from a person between 18 and 65 years old who received the Ad26.COV2.S COVID-19 vaccine or a placebo.

This chain uses TRBV28 with TRBJ1-3, with D perhaps TRBD1 (6 bases). Germline V gene lookup returns CDR1 MDHEN and CDR2 SYDVKM. The CDR3 runs 13 residues. V lost 6 bases and J lost 7, with 13 bases in between. Here the CDR3 reads CASSSRGGNTIYF. The DNA for the CDR3 is TGTGCCAGCAGCTCCAGGGGTGGGAACACCATATATTTT.

V usage is TRBV2 and J usage is TRBJ2-3, with D maybe TRBD1 (5 bases). Looked up from germline, CDR1 is SNHLY and CDR2 is FYNNEI. Trimming took 6 bases from V and 6 from J, leaving 19 bases between them. The CDR3 length is 15 residues. The CDR3 sequence: CASSGDSLGWDTQYF. The DNA for the CDR3 is TGTGCCAGCAGCGGTGACAGTTTAGGGTGGGATACGCAGTATTTT. Using reference TRBV2 and TRBJ2-3 for the parts outside the CDR3, the full variable domain is EPEVTQTPSHQVTQMGQEVILRCVPISNHLYFYWYRQILGQKVEFLVSFYNNEISEKSEIFDDQFSVERPDGSNFTLKIRSTKLEDSAMYFCASSGDSLGWDTQYFGPGTRLTVL.

CDR3 nucleotides: TGCGCCAGCAGCCAAGTTGGGATGGGCTACGAGCAGTACTTC. Translated: CASSQVGMGYEQYF. The J gene is TRBJ2-7, the V gene TRBV4-1; the D is unclear. This CDR3 has 14 amino acids. Looked up from germline, CDR1 is MGHRA and CDR2 is YSYEKL. V dropped 1 base and J dropped 3 bases, with 10 bases sitting between them.

This clone was observed a few times. This sequence joins TRBV29-1 and TRBJ2-5, with D unresolved. Trimming stripped 4 bases from V and 1 base from J, with 13 bases between. CDR1 SQVTM and CDR2 ANQGSEA come from the germline V gene. The CDR3 runs to 14 residues. This chain's CDR3 is CSVAVRRLQETQYF. DNA for the CDR3: TGCAGCGTTGCGGTGAGACGGCTCCAAGAGACCCAGTACTTC. The variable domain in full, completed from reference TRBV29-1 and TRBJ2-5, reads SAVISQKPSRDICQRGTSLTIQCQVDSQVTMMFWYRQQPGQSLTLIATANQGSEATYESGFVIDKFPISRPNLTFSTLTVSNMSPEDSSIYLCSVAVRRLQETQYFGPGTRLLVL.

This chain uses TRBV28 with TRBJ1-1, with 7 bases fitting TRBD1. The CDR3 contains 16 residues. Germline V CDR1 and CDR2: MDHEN, SYDVKM. V was clipped by 6 bases and J by 0 bases; unmatched bases: 10. CDR3 coding DNA: TGTGCCAGCAGAAAGGACAGGAGCAAAATGAACACTGAAGCTTTCTTT. Amino acids: CASRKDRSKMNTEAFF.

The V call is TRBV19, the J call TRBJ1-2, with D tentatively TRBD1 (5 bases). The CDR3 sequence is 14 residues long. V shed 3 bases and J shed 2 bases, with 10 bases lying between them. From germline, CDR1 is LNHDA and CDR2 SQIVND (reference sequence). The CDR3 DNA sequence: TGTGCCAGTAGTATGAACAGGTTGAACTATGGCTACACCTTC. Amino acid sequence: CASSMNRLNYGYTF.

The V and J genes are TRBV19 and TRBJ2-3; no definite D call. Germline V gene lookup returns CDR1 LNHDA and CDR2 SQIVND (reference sequence). The CDR3 is made up of 14 amino acids. Deletions cut 6 bases from V and 7 bases from J, with 17 bases between. This CDR3 reads CASSILGSGYTQYF. The DNA for the CDR3 is TGTGCCAGTAGCATATTGGGGTCGGGCTATACGCAGTATTTT. Full variable domain (outside the CDR3, taken from reference TRBV19 and TRBJ2-3): DGGITQSPKYLFRKEGQNVTLSCEQNLNHDAMYWYRQDPGQGLRLIYYSQIVNDFQKGDIAEGYSVSREKKESFPLTVTSAQKNPTAFYLCASSILGSGYTQYFGPGTRLTVL.

The genes are TRBV3-1 (or the pseudogene TRBV3-2) and TRBJ2-3; 8 bases line up with TRBD2. The CDR3 has 17 amino acids. The germline CDR1 and CDR2 sequences are LGHDT and YNNKEL (reference sequence). Trimming at V came to 1 base and at J to 0 bases, leaving 6 bases not matched to a gene. The CDR3 spells CASSQVLSGVSTDTQYF. CDR3 coding DNA: TGTGCCAGCAGCCAAGTCCTTAGCGGGGTCAGCACAGATACGCAGTATTTT.

This clone was detected only a few times. The chain carries TRBV6-4 and TRBJ1-6; 10 nucleotides line up with TRBD1. The CDR3 is made up of 15 amino acids. The V gene's germline CDR1 is MRHNA and CDR2 SNTAGT. With V trimmed by 6 bases and J by 5 bases, 4 bases remained unmatched. The CDR3: CASRTGTGDNSPLHF. In DNA, the CDR3 is TGTGCCAGCAGAACTGGGACAGGGGATAATTCACCCCTCCACTTT.

This clone was counted a few times. The rearrangement uses TRBV4-1 and TRBJ1-2; the D is unclear. CDR3 length: 14 amino acids. CDR1 MGHRA and CDR2 YSYEKL come from the germline V gene. Trimming left V 4 bases short and J 0 bases short, with 9 bases between. Here the CDR3 DNA reads TGCGCCAGCAGCCCTTTAGGCGCTAACTATGGCTACACCTTC. The encoded protein is CASSPLGANYGYTF.

The chain recombines TRBV5-1 with TRBJ1-4; no clear D gene. Deletions cut 2 bases from V and 5 bases from J, with 4 bases between. The CDR3 sequence is 12 residues long. Germline loops: CDR1 SGHRS, CDR2 YFSETQ. The CDR3 nucleotides read TGCGCCAGCAGCTTCGCGAATGAAAAACTGTTTTTT. This sequence encodes CASSFANEKLFF.

This clone came up once. The CDR3 DNA reads as TGTGCCAGCAGCCAAGACAGGGCGGGAGAGACCCAGTACTTC. It encodes CASSQDRAGETQYF. The chain uses TRBV14 and TRBJ2-5, with D possibly called TRBD1 or TRBD2 (5 bases each). CDR1 SGHDN and CDR2 FVKESK come from the germline V gene. Deletions cut 0 bases from V and 4 bases from J, with 9 bases between. The CDR3 totals 14 residues.

The gene calls are TRBV6-6 and TRBJ1-1; 8 nucleotides align to TRBD1. Trimming removed 6 bases from V and 2 bases from J; junction bases left unmatched: 11. Germline CDR1 and CDR2: MNHNY and SVGAGI (reference sequence). The CDR3 sequence is 16 residues long. CDR3 amino acids: CASSRRTGSVNTEAFF. The CDR3 region has the DNA TGTGCCAGCAGCCGCCGGACAGGGAGTGTTAACACTGAAGCTTTCTTT.

The genes are TRBV18 and TRBJ1-1; D not resolved. The CDR3 is made up of 18 amino acids. V shed 4 bases and J shed 0 bases, with 21 bases lying between them. CDR1 is KGHSH, CDR2 LQKENI, per germline. The CDR3: CASSQSEHKPPLNTEAFF. The CDR3, as DNA: TGTGCCAGCTCACAGTCGGAGCATAAACCCCCCCTGAACACTGAAGCTTTCTTT. The whole variable domain, remainder taken from reference TRBV18 and TRBJ1-1, is NAGVMQNPRHLVRRRGQEARLRCSPMKGHSHVYWYRQLPEEGLKFMVYLQKENIIDESGMPKERFSAEFPKEGPSILRIQQVVRGDSAAYFCASSQSEHKPPLNTEAFFGQGTRLTVV.

J is TRBJ2-1 and V is TRBV19; 8 bases align to TRBD2. V trimming: 3 bases; J trimming: 6 bases; junction bases outside the gene matches: 7. The CDR3 totals 15 residues. The germline CDR1 and CDR2 sequences are LNHDA and SQIVND (reference sequence). CDR3 nucleotides: TGTGCCAGTAGTATCCCAGCGGGGGTCCGCAATGAGCAGTTCTTC. Its translation: CASSIPAGVRNEQFF.

The V and J genes are TRBV3-1 (or the pseudogene TRBV3-2) and TRBJ2-2; a possible D gene is TRBD2 (6 bases). The length of the CDR3 is 15 residues. Germline V gives CDR1 LGHDT, CDR2 YNNKEL (reference sequence). With 4 bases removed from V and 2 bases from J, the gap between germline ends came to 11 bases. CDR3 sequence: CASSPRDFNTGELFF. The CDR3 nucleotides are TGTGCCAGCAGCCCTCGGGACTTTAACACCGGGGAGCTGTTTTTT.

The CDR3 region has the DNA TGTGCCAGCAGCTTACTCTTGGCTAGCGGGGGGGTAAACCCGCAGTATTTT. It yields the protein CASSLLLASGGVNPQYF. The genes are TRBV7-6 and TRBJ2-3, with TRBD2 matching 12 bases. The V gene's germline CDR1 is SGHVS and CDR2 FNYEAQ. The CDR3 contains 17 residues. The V gene end was trimmed by 2 bases and the J gene end by 10 bases; junction bases not matched to a gene: 13.

The chain couples TRBV5-1 to TRBJ1-4; D not resolved. V lost 0 bases to trimming and J lost 5 bases, with 5 bases between them. Per germline, CDR1 SGHRS and CDR2 YFSETQ. The CDR3 is made up of 13 amino acids. The CDR3 spells CASSLEANEKLFF. CDR3 coding DNA: TGCGCCAGCAGCTTGGAGGCAAATGAAAAACTGTTTTTT. Full variable domain (rest looked up from reference TRBV5-1 and TRBJ1-4): KAGVTQTPRYLIKTRGQQVTLSCSPISGHRSVSWYQQTPGQGLQFLFEYFSETQRNKGNFPGRFSGRQFSNSRSEMNVSTLELGDSALYLCASSLEANEKLFFGSGTQLSVL.

The chain combines TRBV18 with TRBJ2-3; TRBD2 might be the D (6 bases). This CDR3 region has 16 residues. Per germline, CDR1 KGHSH and CDR2 LQKENI. The V and J ends lost 2 bases and 4 bases respectively, with 16 bases between them. The CDR3 sequence: CASSPYAGGASDTQYF. The CDR3 region has the DNA TGTGCCAGCTCACCATACGCAGGCGGGGCATCAGATACGCAGTATTTT.

This clone has a single count. V gene TRBV7-2 combines with J gene TRBJ1-5; D not resolved. V lost 0 bases, J lost 0 bases, and 0 bases lay in between. The CDR3 has 13 amino acids. Germline CDR1 is SGHTA and CDR2 is FQGNSA. The CDR3 reads CASSLASNQPQHF. The CDR3 DNA sequence: TGTGCCAGCAGCTTAGCTAGCAATCAGCCCCAGCATTTT.

The rearrangement joins TRBV12-5 to TRBJ2-1; D is unresolved. V was pared by 1 base and J by 9 bases, with 10 bases between. The CDR3 contains 13 residues. Germline CDR1 LGHNT, CDR2 FRNRAP. The CDR3 coding sequence is TGTGCTAGTGGTTTGGAGCCCGAGAGTGAGCAGTTCTTC. It encodes CASGLEPESEQFF.

The chain uses TRBV5-1 and TRBJ1-2; 11 nucleotides align to TRBD1. The CDR3 totals 15 residues. Germline values: CDR1 SGHRS, CDR2 YFSETQ. V dropped 0 bases and J dropped 7; count of bases not matched to a gene: 5. CDR3 sequence: CASSLEGTGGGGYTF. The CDR3 nucleotides are TGCGCCAGCAGCTTGGAAGGGACAGGGGGTGGTGGCTACACCTTC.

This clone was detected once. The J gene is TRBJ1-2, the V gene TRBV14, with D hard to call. CDR3 size: 15 residues. V dropped 2 bases and J dropped 5 bases, with 15 bases sitting between them. The germline gives CDR1 SGHDN, CDR2 FVKESK. The CDR3 region has the DNA TGTGCCAGCAGCCAAATTCGTTCCCCGGGATATGGCTACACCTTC. Protein: CASSQIRSPGYGYTF.

V and J are TRBV7-2 and TRBJ2-7, with 8 bases matching TRBD2. Losses at the gene ends were 4 bases for V and 5 bases for J; bases not matched to a gene: 10. CDR3 length: 15 residues. Germline CDR1 is SGHTA and CDR2 is FQGNSA. The DNA of the CDR3 is TGTGCCAGCAGCTCTCAAGACGGGGGGGTTAACGAGCAGTACTTC. Protein product: CASSSQDGGVNEQYF. Combining the CDR3 with reference TRBV7-2 and TRBJ2-7 gives the whole variable domain GAGVSQSPSNKVTEKGKDVELRCDPISGHTALYWYRQSLGQGLEFLIYFQGNSAPDKSGLPSDRFSAERTGGSVSTLTIQRTQQEDSAVYLCASSSQDGGVNEQYFGPGTRLTVT.

J is TRBJ2-2 and V is TRBV9; no clear D. Trimming shortened V by 3 bases and J by 6 bases, and 18 bases separated the two germline ends. Germline V gene sequence: CDR1 SGDLS, CDR2 YYNGEE. The CDR3 consists of 16 residues. The CDR3 sequence is CASSARMAVIAGELFF. The CDR3 nucleotides are TGTGCCAGCAGCGCTCGTATGGCAGTCATAGCCGGGGAGCTGTTTTTT.

V and J are TRBV9 and TRBJ2-1, with a tentative D call TRBD2 (5 bases). In germline, CDR1 is SGDLS, CDR2 YYNGEE. The CDR3 covers 14 residues. Trimming took 3 bases from V and 3 from J, leaving 10 bases between them. CDR3: CASSAARGYNEQFF. The CDR3 DNA sequence: TGTGCCAGCAGCGCCGCCCGGGGCTACAATGAGCAGTTCTTC.

The V and J genes are TRBV27 and TRBJ2-7, with 10 nucleotides matching TRBD1. V lost 2 bases and J lost 4; bases outside the gene matches: 2. Germline V lookup: CDR1 MNHEY, CDR2 SMNVEV (reference sequence). The CDR3 covers 14 residues. For the CDR3, the DNA is TGTGCCAGCAGTTTACGGGACAGGGGTTACGAGCAGTACTTC. It encodes CASSLRDRGYEQYF.

The chain links TRBV9 to TRBJ1-2, with no clear D. This CDR3 region has 15 residues. From germline, CDR1 is SGDLS and CDR2 YYNGEE. V was clipped by 0 bases and J by 2 bases, with 11 bases between them. DNA of the CDR3: TGTGCCAGCAGCGTAGGTGGCAGGCTAAACTATGGCTACACCTTC. It codes for CASSVGGRLNYGYTF.

This chain uses TRBV11-3 with TRBJ2-2, with D perhaps TRBD2 (6 bases). The CDR3 has 17 residues. Germline CDR1 is SGHNT and CDR2 is YENEEA. V shed 0 bases and J shed 4 bases, with 15 bases lying between them. CDR3 coding DNA: TGTGCCAGCAGCTTAGAGGGAATCAGGGAGGCCACCGGGGAGCTGTTTTTT. This codes for CASSLEGIREATGELFF.

The genes are TRBV19 and TRBJ2-2; D ambiguous. CDR3 length: 15 residues. V was shortened by 3 bases and J by 0 bases, with 8 bases between the two germline ends. CDR1 LNHDA and CDR2 SQIVND come from the germline V gene (reference sequence). The DNA of the CDR3 is TGTGCCAGTAGTATTAAGCAGTCGAACACCGGGGAGCTGTTTTTT. Its protein is CASSIKQSNTGELFF.

J is TRBJ2-5 and V is TRBV19, with D unresolved. Germline V gives CDR1 LNHDA, CDR2 SQIVND (reference sequence). V was cut by 1 base and J by 5 bases, with 11 bases left in between. The length of the CDR3 is 14 residues. The CDR3 region is CASSIAASMETQYF. CDR3 coding DNA: TGTGCCAGTAGTATAGCAGCGTCCATGGAGACCCAGTACTTC.

This chain uses TRBV7-3 with TRBJ2-5; 7 nucleotides align to TRBD1. The CDR3 is made up of 16 amino acids. Per the germline V gene, CDR1 is SGHTA and CDR2 is FQGTGA. V gave up 4 bases and J gave up 1 base; unmatched junction bases: 9. DNA for the CDR3: TGTGCCAGCAGCTCGACAGGGCCATCCTTCCAAGAGACCCAGTACTTC. It codes for CASSSTGPSFQETQYF.